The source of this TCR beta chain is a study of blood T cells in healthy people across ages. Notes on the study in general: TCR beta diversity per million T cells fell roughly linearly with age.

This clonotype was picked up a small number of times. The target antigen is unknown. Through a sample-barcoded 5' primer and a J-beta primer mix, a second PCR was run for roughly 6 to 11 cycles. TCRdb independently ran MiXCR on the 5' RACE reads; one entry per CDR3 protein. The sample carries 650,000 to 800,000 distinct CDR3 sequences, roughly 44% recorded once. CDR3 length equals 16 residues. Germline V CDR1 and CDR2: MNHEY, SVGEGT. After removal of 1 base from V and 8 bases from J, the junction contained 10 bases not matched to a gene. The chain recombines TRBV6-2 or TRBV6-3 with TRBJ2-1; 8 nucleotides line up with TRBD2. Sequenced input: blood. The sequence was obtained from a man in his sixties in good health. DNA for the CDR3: TGTGCCAGCAGTTACTATCGGGGGGGCGTTTCGGATGAGCAGTTCTTC. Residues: CASSYYRGGVSDEQFF.